A single sample gave rise to the 4 T cell receptor beta chains below, sequenced in a study of cytomegalovirus exposure and HLA in healthy donors (dated by TCRdb to about 2017). The protocol used for the library was the immunoSEQ multiplex PCR assay. The multiplex PCR relied on a mix of 60 forward primers for TCR Vbeta segments and 13 reverse primers for TCR Jbeta segments. This immuneACCESS table, as held by TCRdb, lists in-frame sequences with V and J called but not all clones. Of the missing ones, under half trace to an unresolved V gene in checked studies; the others have no known cause. The sample includes under 200,000 clones, with 65% to 85% observed a single time. The ten largest clones add up to about 4.4% of the sample. Input material: PBMCs. These receptors were collected from a woman in her forties or fifties in good health and CMV-seropositive.

This clone showed up just once. The chain employs TRBV5-1 and TRBJ1-1; possibly TRBD1 for D (5 bases). CDR3 length equals 14 residues. V lost 0 bases to trimming and J lost 1 base, with 7 bases between them. Per germline, CDR1 SGHRS and CDR2 YFSETQ. The CDR3 sequence is CASSLEQGNTEAFF. The CDR3 bases are TGCGCCAGCAGCTTGGAGCAGGGGAACACTGAAGCTTTCTTT.

This chain joins TRBV2 and TRBJ2-3; D not certain. V lost 8 bases and J 0 bases, leaving 9 bases between the germline ends. Germline V gene data show CDR1 as SNHLY and CDR2 as FYNNEI. CDR3 length: 13 amino acids. The CDR3 loop reads CASLRRSTDTQYF. The CDR3 DNA reads as TGTGCCAGCTTAAGGAGAAGCACAGATACGCAGTATTTT.

This chain joins TRBV18 and TRBJ1-5, with 10 bases matching TRBD1. CDR1 is KGHSH, CDR2 LQKENI, per germline. Trimming cost V 5 bases and J 2 bases; bases outside gene matches: 3. This CDR3 has 15 amino acids. CDR3 nucleotide sequence: TGTGCCAGCTCAACCGGGACAGGGGGCAATCAGCCCCAGCATTTT. Translated: CASSTGTGGNQPQHF.

The CDR3 nucleotides read TGTGCCAGCACCGATAGAGTGGCTGAAGCTTTCTTT. This gives the protein CASTDRVAEAFF. The chain has TRBV25-1 and TRBJ1-1; D is unresolved. Germline CDR1 reads MGHDK; CDR2 reads SYGVNS. The V end was cut by 7 bases, the J end by 6 bases, with 12 bases between. This CDR3 has 12 residues. Variable domain in full (rest from reference TRBV25-1 and TRBJ1-1): EADIYQTPRYLVIGTGKKITLECSQTMGHDKMYWYQQDPGMELHLIHYSYGVNSTEKGDLSSESTVSRIRTEHFPLTLESARPSHTSQYLCASTDRVAEAFFGQGTRLTVV.